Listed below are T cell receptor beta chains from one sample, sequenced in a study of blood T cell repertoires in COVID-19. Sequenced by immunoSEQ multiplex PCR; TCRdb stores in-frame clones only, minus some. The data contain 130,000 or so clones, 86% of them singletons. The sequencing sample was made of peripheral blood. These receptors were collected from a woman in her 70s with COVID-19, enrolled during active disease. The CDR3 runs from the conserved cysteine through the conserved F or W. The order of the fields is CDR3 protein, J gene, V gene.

CASSRLPGQGNTEAFF TRBJ1-1 TRBV19
CASSLAGQGLNTETFF TRBJ1-1 TRBV7-9
CASSPGDSEAFF TRBJ1-1 TRBV3-1/TRBV3-2
CASSIRGPNSPLHF TRBJ1-6 TRBV19
CASSLDRGRDGYTF TRBJ1-2 TRBV7-9
CASSPATGGNEKLFF TRBJ1-4 TRBV19
CASSFVQGLDTQYF TRBJ2-3 TRBV7-9
CASSLYSFRQGAGELFF TRBJ2-2 TRBV7-3
CATSDLGTGEETQYF TRBJ2-5 TRBV24-1
CASSLERTGDREKLFF TRBJ1-4 TRBV5-4
CASSLDYFTKKLFF TRBJ1-4 TRBV27
CASSGNTGELFF TRBJ2-2 TRBV5-1
CASSFYPGTGGDTQYF TRBJ2-3 TRBV5-1
CASSSQGGNTEAFF TRBJ1-1 TRBV7-9
CASSPTGVTNEKLFF TRBJ1-4 TRBV4-1
CATIMGYTF TRBJ1-2 TRBV15
CASSLPGQGHTEAFF TRBJ1-1 TRBV3-1/TRBV3-2
CASSEFGRGAFYNEQFF TRBJ2-1 TRBV6-1
CAWSVGGEETQYF TRBJ2-5 TRBV30
CASSQVGQGRKLFF TRBJ1-4 TRBV4-1
CASSSGTNYGYTF TRBJ1-2 TRBV19
CASSPSGTSNYGYTF TRBJ1-2 TRBV7-9
CAGSGVANEKLFF TRBJ1-4 TRBV2
CASSLGQGASTRSNQPQHF TRBJ1-5 TRBV7-8
CASSLGSRENNEQFF TRBJ2-1 TRBV5-1
CASRYGINQPQHF TRBJ1-5 TRBV2